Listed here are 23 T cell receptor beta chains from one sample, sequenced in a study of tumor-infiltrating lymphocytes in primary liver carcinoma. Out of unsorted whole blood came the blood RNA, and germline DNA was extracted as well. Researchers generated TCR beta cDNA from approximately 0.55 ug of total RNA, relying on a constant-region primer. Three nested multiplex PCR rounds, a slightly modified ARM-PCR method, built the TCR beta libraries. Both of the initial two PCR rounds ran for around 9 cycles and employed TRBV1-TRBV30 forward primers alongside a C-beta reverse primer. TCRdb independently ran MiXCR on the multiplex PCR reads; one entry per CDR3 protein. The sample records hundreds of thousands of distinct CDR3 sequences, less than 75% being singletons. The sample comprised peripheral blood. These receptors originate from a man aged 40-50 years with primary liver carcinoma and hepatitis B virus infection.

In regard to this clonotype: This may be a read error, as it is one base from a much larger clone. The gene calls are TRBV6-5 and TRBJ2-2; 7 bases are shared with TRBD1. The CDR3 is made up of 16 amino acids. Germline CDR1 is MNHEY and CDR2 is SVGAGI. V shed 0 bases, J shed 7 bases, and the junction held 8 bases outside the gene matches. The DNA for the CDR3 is TGTGCCAGCAGTTACTCTCGGACATGGGACAGCGGGGAGCTGTTTTTT. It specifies CASSYSRTWDSGELFF.

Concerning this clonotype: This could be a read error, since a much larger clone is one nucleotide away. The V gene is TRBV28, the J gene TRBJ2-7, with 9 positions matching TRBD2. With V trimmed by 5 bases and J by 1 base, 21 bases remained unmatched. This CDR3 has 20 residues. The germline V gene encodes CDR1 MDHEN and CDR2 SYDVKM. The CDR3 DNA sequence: TGTGCCAGCAGTCTCCCCGATGGAATAGCGGGAGTACGCCGATCCTACGAGCAGTACTTC. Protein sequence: CASSLPDGIAGVRRSYEQYF.

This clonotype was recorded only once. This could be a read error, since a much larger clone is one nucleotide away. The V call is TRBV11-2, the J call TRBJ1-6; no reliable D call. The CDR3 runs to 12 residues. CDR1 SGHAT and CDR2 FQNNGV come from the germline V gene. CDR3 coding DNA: TGTGCCAGCAACTTAGTGAATTCACCCCTCCACTTT. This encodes CASNLVNSPLHF.

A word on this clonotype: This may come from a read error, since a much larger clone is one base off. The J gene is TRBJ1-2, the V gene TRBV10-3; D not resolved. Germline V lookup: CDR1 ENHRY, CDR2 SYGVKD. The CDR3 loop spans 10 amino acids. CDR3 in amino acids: CSISEDVLTF. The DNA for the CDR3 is TGTTCCATCAGTGAGGACGTTCTAACCTTC.

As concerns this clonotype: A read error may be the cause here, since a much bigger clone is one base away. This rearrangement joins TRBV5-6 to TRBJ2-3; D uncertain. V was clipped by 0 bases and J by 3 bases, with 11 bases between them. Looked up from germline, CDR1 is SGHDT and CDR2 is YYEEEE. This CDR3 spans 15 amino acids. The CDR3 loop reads CASSLDPGRTDTQYF. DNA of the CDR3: TGTGCCAGCAGCTTGGATCCCGGCCGAACAGATACGCAGTATTTT.

CDR3: CAISEGRLSGTFF. CDR3 coding DNA: TGTGCCATCAGTGAGGGACGGCTAAGCGGTACCTTCTTT. V and J are TRBV10-3 and TRBJ1-1; unclear D gene. The CDR3 spans 13 residues. V lost 2 bases and J 14 bases, leaving 18 bases between the germline ends. Germline CDR1 ENHRY, CDR2 SYGVKD.

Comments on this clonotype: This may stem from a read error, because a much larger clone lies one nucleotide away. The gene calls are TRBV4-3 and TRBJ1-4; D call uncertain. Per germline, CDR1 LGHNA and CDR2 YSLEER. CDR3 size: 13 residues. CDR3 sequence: CTSSHSQNEKLFF. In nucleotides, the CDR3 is TGCACCAGCAGCCACAGCCAGAATGAAAAACTGTTTTTT.

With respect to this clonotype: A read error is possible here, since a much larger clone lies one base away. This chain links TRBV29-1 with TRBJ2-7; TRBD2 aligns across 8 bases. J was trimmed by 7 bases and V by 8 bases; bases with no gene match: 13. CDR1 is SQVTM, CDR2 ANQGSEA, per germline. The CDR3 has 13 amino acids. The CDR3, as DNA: TGCAGCACCCTAAGCGGGAGTACGTGGGAGCAGTACTTC. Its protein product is CSTLSGSTWEQYF.

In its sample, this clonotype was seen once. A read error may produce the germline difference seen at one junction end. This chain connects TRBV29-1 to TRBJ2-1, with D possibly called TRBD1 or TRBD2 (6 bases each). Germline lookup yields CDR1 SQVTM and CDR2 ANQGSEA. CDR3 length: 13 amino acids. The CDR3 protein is CSDRSGGDNEKFF. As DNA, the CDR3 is TGCAGCGACCGAAGTGGAGGGGACAATGAGAAGTTCTTC.

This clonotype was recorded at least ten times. In DNA form, the CDR3 reads TGCGCCAGCAGCCAAGCCCAGGGGGGTAACACCGGGGAGCTGTTTTTT. The encoded protein is CASSQAQGGNTGELFF. The chain links TRBV4-1 to TRBJ2-2; the D gene is possibly TRBD1 (7 bases). Trimming left V 1 base short and J 2 bases short, with 11 bases between. The CDR3 totals 16 residues. Per germline, CDR1 MGHRA and CDR2 YSYEKL.

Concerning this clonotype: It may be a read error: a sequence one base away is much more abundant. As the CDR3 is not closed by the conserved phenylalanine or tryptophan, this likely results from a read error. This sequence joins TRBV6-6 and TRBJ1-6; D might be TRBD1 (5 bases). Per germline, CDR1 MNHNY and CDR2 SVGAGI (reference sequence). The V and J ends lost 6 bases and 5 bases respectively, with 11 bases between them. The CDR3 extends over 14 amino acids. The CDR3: CASRGRSDNSPLHS. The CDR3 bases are TGTGCCAGCAGGGGACGGTCGGATAATTCACCCCTCCACTCT.

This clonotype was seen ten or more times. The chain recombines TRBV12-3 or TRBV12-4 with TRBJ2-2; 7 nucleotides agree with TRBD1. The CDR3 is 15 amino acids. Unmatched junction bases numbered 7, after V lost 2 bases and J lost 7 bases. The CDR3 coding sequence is TGTGCCAGCAGTTTATCCCCGACAGGGAACGGGGAGCTGTTTTTT. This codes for CASSLSPTGNGELFF.

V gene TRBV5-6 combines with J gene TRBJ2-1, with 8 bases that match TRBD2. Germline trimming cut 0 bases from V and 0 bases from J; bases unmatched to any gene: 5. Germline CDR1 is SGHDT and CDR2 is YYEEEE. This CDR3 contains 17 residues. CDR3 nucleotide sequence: TGTGCCAGCAGCTTGGTGCCTAGCGGGCCCTCCTACAATGAGCAGTTCTTC. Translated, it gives CASSLVPSGPSYNEQFF.

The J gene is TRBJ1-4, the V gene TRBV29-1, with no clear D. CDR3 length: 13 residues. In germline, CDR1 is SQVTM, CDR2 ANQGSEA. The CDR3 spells CRVSEDPDEKLFF. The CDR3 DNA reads TGCAGGGTGTCCGAGGACCCGGATGAAAAACTGTTTTTT.

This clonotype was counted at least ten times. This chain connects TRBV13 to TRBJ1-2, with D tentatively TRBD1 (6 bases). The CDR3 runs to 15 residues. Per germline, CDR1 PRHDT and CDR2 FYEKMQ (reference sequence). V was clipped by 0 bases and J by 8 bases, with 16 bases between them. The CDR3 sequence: CASSLGSVGAGGYTF. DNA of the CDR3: TGTGCCAGCAGCTTAGGATCCGTGGGGGCGGGAGGCTACACCTTC. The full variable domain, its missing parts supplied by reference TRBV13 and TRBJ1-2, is AAGVIQSPRHLIKEKRETATLKCYPIPRHDTVYWYQQGPGQDPQFLISFYEKMQSDKGSIPDRFSAQQFSDYHSELNMSSLELGDSALYFCASSLGSVGAGGYTFGSGTRLTVV.

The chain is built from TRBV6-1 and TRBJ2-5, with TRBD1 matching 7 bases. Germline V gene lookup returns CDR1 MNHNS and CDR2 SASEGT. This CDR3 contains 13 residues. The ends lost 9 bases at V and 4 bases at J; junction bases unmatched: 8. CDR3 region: CARRKQGPETQYF. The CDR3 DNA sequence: TGTGCCAGGAGAAAACAGGGGCCAGAGACCCAGTACTTC.

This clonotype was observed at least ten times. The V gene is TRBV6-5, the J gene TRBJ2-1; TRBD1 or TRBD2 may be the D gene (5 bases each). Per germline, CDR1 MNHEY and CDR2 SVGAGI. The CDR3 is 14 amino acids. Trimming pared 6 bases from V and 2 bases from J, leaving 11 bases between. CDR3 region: CASRGTETYNEQFF. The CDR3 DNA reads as TGTGCCAGCAGGGGGACGGAGACCTACAATGAGCAGTTCTTC.

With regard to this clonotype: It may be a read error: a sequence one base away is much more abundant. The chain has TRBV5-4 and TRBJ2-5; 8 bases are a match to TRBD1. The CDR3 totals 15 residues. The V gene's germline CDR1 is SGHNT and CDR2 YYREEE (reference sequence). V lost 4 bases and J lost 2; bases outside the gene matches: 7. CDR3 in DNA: TGTGCCAGCAGCATCCCACAGGGGGTACAAGAGACCCAGTACTTC. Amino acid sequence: CASSIPQGVQETQYF.

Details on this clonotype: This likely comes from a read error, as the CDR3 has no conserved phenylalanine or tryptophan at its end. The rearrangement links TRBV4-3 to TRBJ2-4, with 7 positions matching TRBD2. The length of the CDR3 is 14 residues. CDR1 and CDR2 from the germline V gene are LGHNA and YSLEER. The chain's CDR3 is CASSQAGPKYIQYI. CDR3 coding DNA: TGTGCCAGCAGCCAAGCGGGGCCCAAATACATTCAGTACATC.

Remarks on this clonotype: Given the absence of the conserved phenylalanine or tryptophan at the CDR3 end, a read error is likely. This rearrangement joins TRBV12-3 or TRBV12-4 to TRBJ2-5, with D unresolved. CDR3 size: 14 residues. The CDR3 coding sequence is TGTCCCAGCAGCCCCAGTATGGGGTCAGAGACCCAGTACATC. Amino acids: CPSSPSMGSETQYI.

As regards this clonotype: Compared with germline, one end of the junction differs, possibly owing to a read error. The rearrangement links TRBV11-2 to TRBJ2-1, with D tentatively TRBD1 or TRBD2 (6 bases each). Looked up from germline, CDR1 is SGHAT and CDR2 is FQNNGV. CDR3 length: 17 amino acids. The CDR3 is CASSLGGLASSYNKQFF. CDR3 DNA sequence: TGTGCCAGCAGCTTAGGGGGGCTAGCGAGCTCCTACAATAAGCAGTTCTTC.

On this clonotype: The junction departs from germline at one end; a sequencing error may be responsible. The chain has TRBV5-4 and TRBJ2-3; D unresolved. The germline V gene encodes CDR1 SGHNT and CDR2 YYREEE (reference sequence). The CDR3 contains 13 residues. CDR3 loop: CAGSAAFGDTQYF. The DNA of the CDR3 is TGTGCCGGCAGCGCCGCCTTTGGGGATACGCAGTATTTT.

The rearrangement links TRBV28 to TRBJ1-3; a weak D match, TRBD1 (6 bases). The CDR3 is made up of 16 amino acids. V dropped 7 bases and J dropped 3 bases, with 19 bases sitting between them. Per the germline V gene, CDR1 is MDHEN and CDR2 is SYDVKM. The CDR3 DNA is TGTGCCAGCAAAAAGGGGGGACGGGTTGGTGGAAACACCATATATTTT. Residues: CASKKGGRVGGNTIYF.